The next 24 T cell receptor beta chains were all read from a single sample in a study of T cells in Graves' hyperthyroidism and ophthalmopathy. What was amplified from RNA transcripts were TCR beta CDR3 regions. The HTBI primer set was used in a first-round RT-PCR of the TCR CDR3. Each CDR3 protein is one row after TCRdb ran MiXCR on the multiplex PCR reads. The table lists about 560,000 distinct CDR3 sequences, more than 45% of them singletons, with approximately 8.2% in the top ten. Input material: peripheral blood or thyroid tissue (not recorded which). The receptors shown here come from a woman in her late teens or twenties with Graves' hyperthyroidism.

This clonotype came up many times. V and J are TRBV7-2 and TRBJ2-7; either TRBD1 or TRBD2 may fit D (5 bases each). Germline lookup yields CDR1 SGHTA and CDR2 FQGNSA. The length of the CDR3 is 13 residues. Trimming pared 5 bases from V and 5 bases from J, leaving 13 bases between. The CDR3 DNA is TGTGCCAGCAGCCCCCAGGGACCGGACGAGCAGTACTTC. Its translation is CASSPQGPDEQYF.

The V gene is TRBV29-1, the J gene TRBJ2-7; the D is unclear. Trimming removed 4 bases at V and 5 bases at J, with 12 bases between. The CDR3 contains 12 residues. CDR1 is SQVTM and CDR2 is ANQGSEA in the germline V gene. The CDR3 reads CSVAGSIHEQYF. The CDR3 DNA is TGCAGCGTTGCTGGTAGTATCCACGAGCAGTACTTC.

CDR3 sequence: CAQADSNQPQHF. The CDR3 DNA follows: TGTGCCCAAGCGGATAGCAATCAGCCCCAGCATTTT. The rearrangement joins TRBV7-2 to TRBJ1-5; D is uncertain. The CDR3 contains 12 residues. Germline assignment: CDR1 SGHTA and CDR2 FQGNSA. V was shortened by 11 bases and J by 0 bases, with 8 bases between the two germline ends. The full variable domain, completed using reference TRBV7-2 and TRBJ1-5, is GAGVSQSPSNKVTEKGKDVELRCDPISGHTALYWYRQSLGQGLEFLIYFQGNSAPDKSGLPSDRFSAERTGGSVSTLTIQRTQQEDSAVYLCAQADSNQPQHFGDGTRLSIL.

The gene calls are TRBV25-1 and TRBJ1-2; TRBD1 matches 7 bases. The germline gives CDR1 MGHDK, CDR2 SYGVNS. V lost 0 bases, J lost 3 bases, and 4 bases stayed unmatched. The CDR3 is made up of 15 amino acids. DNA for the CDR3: TGTGCCAGCAGTGAATATGGGGACAGCTACTATGGCTACACCTTC. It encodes CASSEYGDSYYGYTF.

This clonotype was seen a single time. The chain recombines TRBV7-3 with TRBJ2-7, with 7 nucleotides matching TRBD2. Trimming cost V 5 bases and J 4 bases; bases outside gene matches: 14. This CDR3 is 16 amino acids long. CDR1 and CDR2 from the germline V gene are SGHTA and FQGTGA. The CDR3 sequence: CASSPRRLAGNYEQYF. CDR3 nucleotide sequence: TGTGCCAGCAGCCCCCGGAGGTTAGCGGGCAATTACGAGCAGTACTTC.

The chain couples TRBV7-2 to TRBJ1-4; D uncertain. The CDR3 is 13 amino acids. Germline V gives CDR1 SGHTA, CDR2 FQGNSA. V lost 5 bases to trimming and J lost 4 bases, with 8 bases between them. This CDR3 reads CASSSDINEKLFF. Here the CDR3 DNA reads TGTGCCAGCAGCAGCGACATTAATGAAAAACTGTTTTTT.

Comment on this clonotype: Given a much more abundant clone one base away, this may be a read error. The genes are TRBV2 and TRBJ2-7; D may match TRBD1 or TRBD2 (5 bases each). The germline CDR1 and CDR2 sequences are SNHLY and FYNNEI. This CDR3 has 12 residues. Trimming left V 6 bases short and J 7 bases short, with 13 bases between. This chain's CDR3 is CASSGTVAEQYF. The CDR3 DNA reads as TGTGCCAGCAGCGGGACCGTAGCAGAGCAGTACTTC.

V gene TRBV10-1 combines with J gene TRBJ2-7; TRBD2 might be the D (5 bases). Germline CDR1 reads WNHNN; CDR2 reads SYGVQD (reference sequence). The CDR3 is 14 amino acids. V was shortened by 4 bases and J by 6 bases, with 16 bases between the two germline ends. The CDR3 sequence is CASSARGPAAEQYF. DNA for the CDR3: TGCGCCAGCAGTGCTAGAGGGCCTGCGGCCGAGCAGTACTTC.

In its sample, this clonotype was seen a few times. Here the CDR3 DNA reads TGTGCCAGCAGCTTCGAGGGTGGGAATGAAAAACTGTTTTTT. Translated: CASSFEGGNEKLFF. The rearrangement links TRBV5-5 to TRBJ1-4; D ambiguous. This CDR3 comprises 14 residues. The V end was cut by 2 bases, the J end by 5 bases, with 10 bases between. Germline V gives CDR1 SGHKS, CDR2 YYEKEE (reference sequence).

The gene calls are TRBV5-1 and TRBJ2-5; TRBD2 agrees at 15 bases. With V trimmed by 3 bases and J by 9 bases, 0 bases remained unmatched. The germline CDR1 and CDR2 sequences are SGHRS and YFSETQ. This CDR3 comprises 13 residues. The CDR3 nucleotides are TGCGCCAGCAGCTGGACTAGCGGGAGGGCCCAGTACTTC. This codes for CASSWTSGRAQYF.

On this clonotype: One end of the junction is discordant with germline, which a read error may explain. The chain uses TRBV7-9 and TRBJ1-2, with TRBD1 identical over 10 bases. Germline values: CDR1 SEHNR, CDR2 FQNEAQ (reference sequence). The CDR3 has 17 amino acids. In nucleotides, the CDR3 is TGCGCCAGCAGGTCCGGACTTGAGACAGGGGGCGACTATGGCTACACCTTC. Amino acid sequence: CASRSGLETGGDYGYTF.

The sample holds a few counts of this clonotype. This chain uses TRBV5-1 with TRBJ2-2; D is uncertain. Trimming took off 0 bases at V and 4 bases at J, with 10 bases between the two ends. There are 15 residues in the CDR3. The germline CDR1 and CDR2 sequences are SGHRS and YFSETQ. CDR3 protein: CASSLGASSTGELFF. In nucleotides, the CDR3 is TGCGCCAGCAGCTTGGGGGCCTCCAGCACCGGGGAGCTGTTTTTT.

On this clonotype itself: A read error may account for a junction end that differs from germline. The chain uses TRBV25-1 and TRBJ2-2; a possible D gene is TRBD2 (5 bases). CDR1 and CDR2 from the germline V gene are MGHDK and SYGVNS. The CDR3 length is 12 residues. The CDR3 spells CSASIGPGELFF. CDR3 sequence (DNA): TGCAGCGCTAGCATAGGGCCCGGGGAGCTGTTTTTT.

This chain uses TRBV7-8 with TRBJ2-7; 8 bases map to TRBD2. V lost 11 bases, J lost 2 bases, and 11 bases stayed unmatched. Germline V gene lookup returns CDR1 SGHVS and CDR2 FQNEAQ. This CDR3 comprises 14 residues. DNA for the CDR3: TGTGCCTGGAGACCCTTCGGGGGGGCCTACGAGCAGTACTTC. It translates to CAWRPFGGAYEQYF.

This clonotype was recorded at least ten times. CDR3 in amino acids: CASDDPGITEAFF. CDR3 DNA sequence: TGTGCCAGCGACGATCCAGGGATCACTGAAGCTTTCTTT. The rearrangement uses TRBV7-2 and TRBJ1-1; possibly TRBD1 for D (5 bases). The CDR3 has 13 residues. Germline V gene sequence: CDR1 SGHTA, CDR2 FQGNSA. V gave up 8 bases and J gave up 4 bases, with 14 bases separating them.

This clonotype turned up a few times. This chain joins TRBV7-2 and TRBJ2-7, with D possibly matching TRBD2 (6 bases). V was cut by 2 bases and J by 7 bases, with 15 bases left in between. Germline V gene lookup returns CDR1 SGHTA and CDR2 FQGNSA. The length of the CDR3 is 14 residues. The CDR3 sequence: CASSLMISGGEQYF. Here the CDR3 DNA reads TGTGCCAGCAGCTTAATGATTAGCGGTGGGGAGCAGTACTTC.

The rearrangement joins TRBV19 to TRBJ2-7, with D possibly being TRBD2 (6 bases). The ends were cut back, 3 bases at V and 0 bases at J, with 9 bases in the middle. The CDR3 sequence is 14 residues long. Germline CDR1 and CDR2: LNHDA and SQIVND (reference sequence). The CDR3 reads CASSMGLGSYEQYF. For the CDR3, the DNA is TGTGCCAGTAGTATGGGACTGGGCTCCTACGAGCAGTACTTC.

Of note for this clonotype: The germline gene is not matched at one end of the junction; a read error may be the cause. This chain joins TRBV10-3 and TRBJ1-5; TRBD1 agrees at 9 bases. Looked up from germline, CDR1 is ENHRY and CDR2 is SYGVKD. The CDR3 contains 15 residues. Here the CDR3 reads CASSAAGQGRQPQHF. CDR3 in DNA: TGTGCCAGCAGTGCGGCAGGACAGGGGAGGCAGCCCCAGCATTTT.

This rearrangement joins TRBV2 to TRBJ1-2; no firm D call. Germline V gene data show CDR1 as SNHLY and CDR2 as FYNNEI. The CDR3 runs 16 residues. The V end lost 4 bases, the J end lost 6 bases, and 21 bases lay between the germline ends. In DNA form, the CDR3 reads TGTGCCAGCAGTGCTCGCGAGGCGGTACGGCACCATGGCTACACCTTC. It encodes CASSAREAVRHHGYTF.

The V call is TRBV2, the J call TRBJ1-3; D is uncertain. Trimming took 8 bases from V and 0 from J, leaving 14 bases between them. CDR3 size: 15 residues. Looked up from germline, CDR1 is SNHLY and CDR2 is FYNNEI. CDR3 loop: CASSPPGFSGNTIYF. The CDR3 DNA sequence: TGTGCCAGCTCACCACCAGGCTTCTCTGGAAACACCATATATTTT.

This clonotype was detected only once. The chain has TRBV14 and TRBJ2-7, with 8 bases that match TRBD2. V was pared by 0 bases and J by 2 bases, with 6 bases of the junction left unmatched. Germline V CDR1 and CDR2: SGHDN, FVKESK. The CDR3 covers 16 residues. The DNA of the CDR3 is TGTGCCAGCAGCCAAGATGGGCTAGCGGGTGCCTACGAGCAGTACTTC. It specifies CASSQDGLAGAYEQYF.

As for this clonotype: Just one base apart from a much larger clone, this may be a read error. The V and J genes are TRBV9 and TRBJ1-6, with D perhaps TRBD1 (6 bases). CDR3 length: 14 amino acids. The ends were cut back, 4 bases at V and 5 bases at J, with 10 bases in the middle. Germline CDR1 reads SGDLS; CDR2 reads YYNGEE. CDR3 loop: CASSSQGNNSPLHF. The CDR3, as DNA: TGTGCCAGCAGCTCGCAGGGGAATAATTCACCCCTCCACTTT.

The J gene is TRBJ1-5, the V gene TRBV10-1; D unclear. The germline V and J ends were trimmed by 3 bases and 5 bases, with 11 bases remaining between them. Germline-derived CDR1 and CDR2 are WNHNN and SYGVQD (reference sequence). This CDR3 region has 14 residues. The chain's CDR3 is CASSDSGPDQPQHF. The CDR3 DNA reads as TGCGCCAGCAGTGATTCCGGGCCCGATCAGCCCCAGCATTTT.

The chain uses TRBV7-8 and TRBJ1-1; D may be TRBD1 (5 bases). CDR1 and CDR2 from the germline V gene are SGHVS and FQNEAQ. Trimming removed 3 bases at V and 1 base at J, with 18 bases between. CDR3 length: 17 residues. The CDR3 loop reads CASSLFDVGDGNTEAFF. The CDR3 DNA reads TGTGCCAGCAGCTTGTTTGATGTCGGGGACGGGAACACTGAAGCTTTCTTT.